The 16 T cell receptor beta chains below were found in one sample sequenced in a study of cytomegalovirus exposure and HLA in healthy donors. The PCR made use of 60 Vbeta and 13 Jbeta primers. TCRdb keeps only in-frame clones here, not all; method: immunoSEQ multiplex PCR. This sample has 110,000 to 150,000 clones; 70% occur once, and the top ten carry 2% to 2.5%. The sample taken for sequencing was PBMCs. The receptors come from a woman aged 60-75 years in good health and CMV-seropositive.

The V call is TRBV7-9, the J call TRBJ2-3, with TRBD2 matching over 10 bases. From germline, CDR1 is SEHNR and CDR2 FQNEAQ (reference sequence). The CDR3 consists of 17 residues. J lost 7 bases, V lost 3 bases, and 13 bases had no gene match. The CDR3 bases are TGTGCCAGCAGCTTGTCAGCAACTAGCGGGGCTAGGTATACGCAGTATTTT. Protein: CASSLSATSGARYTQYF.

This clone was picked up a small number of times. The chain combines TRBV19 with TRBJ2-5; D unresolved. The CDR3 has 13 amino acids. Germline V CDR1 and CDR2: LNHDA, SQIVND (reference sequence). V lost 3 bases and J lost 0, with 5 bases in between. CDR3 DNA: TGTGCCAGTAGTATGAGGTACCAAGAGACCCAGTACTTC. Its protein product is CASSMRYQETQYF.

This clone is a singleton in its sample. This chain's CDR3 is CASSLERALNEKLFF. DNA of the CDR3: TGTGCCAGCAGCTTAGAGCGGGCCCTGAATGAAAAACTGTTTTTT. The gene calls are TRBV7-2 and TRBJ1-4, with D uncertain. Trimming shortened V by 1 base and J by 5 bases, and 11 bases separated the two germline ends. The V gene's germline CDR1 is SGHTA and CDR2 FQGNSA. The CDR3 runs to 15 residues.

V is TRBV7-3 and J is TRBJ1-6; 9 positions match TRBD1. V shed 6 bases, J shed 11 bases, and the junction held 8 bases outside the gene matches. The CDR3 loop spans 14 amino acids. Germline-derived CDR1 and CDR2 are SGHTA and FQGTGA. The CDR3 sequence is CASSQSGTGTPLHF. CDR3 bases: TGTGCCAGCAGTCAGTCCGGGACAGGGACACCCCTCCACTTT.

V and J are TRBV5-1 and TRBJ2-7, with 9 bases lining up with TRBD2. The CDR3 spans 18 residues. Germline assignment: CDR1 SGHRS and CDR2 YFSETQ. V trimming: 4 bases; J trimming: 7 bases; junction bases outside the gene matches: 21. The CDR3 spells CASSPRGGGRASLEEQYF. CDR3 in DNA: TGCGCCAGCAGCCCCAGGGGGGGCGGGAGGGCCTCATTAGAGGAGCAGTACTTC.

This clone was recorded a few times. This chain links TRBV15 with TRBJ1-3, with a possible D match to TRBD1 (6 bases). In germline, CDR1 is LNHNV, CDR2 YYDKDF (reference sequence). V was cut by 2 bases and J by 3 bases, with 14 bases left in between. CDR3 length equals 16 residues. The CDR3 here is CATSRMTGRGGNTIYF. The DNA for the CDR3 is TGTGCCACCAGCAGAATGACAGGAAGGGGTGGAAACACCATATATTTT. The full variable domain, rest sourced from reference TRBV15 and TRBJ1-3, is DAMVIQNPRYQVTQFGKPVTLSCSQTLNHNVMYWYQQKSSQAPKLLFHYYDKDFNNEADTPDNFQSRRPNTSFCFLDIRSPGLGDTAMYLCATSRMTGRGGNTIYFGEGSWLTVV.

V and J are TRBV29-1 and TRBJ2-1, with D possibly TRBD1 on 6 matching bases. This CDR3 comprises 15 residues. V lost 7 bases and J lost 12, with 28 bases in between. The germline CDR1 and CDR2 sequences are SQVTM and ANQGSEA. CDR3 nucleotide sequence: TGCAGCGCAAATGCACCGGGAAGGGGGAATATTGGGCAGTTCTTC. Protein sequence: CSANAPGRGNIGQFF.

The chain couples TRBV6-5 to TRBJ1-1; a possible D gene is TRBD1 (5 bases). Between the trimmed V and J ends, which lost 6 bases and 10 bases, there was a span of 12 bases. The CDR3 runs 11 residues. Germline V gene sequence: CDR1 MNHEY, CDR2 SVGAGI. This CDR3 reads CASRGVQGAFF. As DNA, the CDR3 is TGTGCCAGCAGGGGCGTTCAGGGAGCTTTCTTT.

The rearrangement uses TRBV6-1 and TRBJ1-5; TRBD1 agrees at 7 bases. Germline V lookup: CDR1 MNHNS, CDR2 SASEGT. The CDR3 covers 14 residues. Trimming removed 8 bases from V and 3 bases from J; junction bases left unmatched: 7. The DNA of the CDR3 is TGTGCCAGCGGCCGGACAGGCAACAATCAGCCCCAGCATTTT. Translated: CASGRTGNNQPQHF.

This clone was observed a single time. The chain carries TRBV30 and TRBJ1-2, with TRBD1 matching 7 bases. The CDR3 spans 14 residues. Germline V lookup: CDR1 GTSNPN, CDR2 SVGIG (reference sequence). Trimming cost V 4 bases and J 0 bases; bases outside gene matches: 5. The CDR3 sequence is CAWKRDSSNYGYTF. Here the CDR3 DNA reads TGTGCCTGGAAACGGGACAGCTCTAACTATGGCTACACCTTC.

In its sample, this clone was seen once. The gene calls are TRBV19 and TRBJ2-5; weak D call: TRBD2 (6 bases). CDR3 length equals 13 residues. CDR1 and CDR2 (germline): LNHDA, SQIVND (reference sequence). V shed 3 bases and J shed 5 bases, with 10 bases lying between them. The CDR3 coding sequence is TGTGCCAGTAGTATCGGGGGAGTGGAGACCCAGTACTTC. This codes for CASSIGGVETQYF.

This rearrangement joins TRBV14 to TRBJ1-2; possibly TRBD1 for D (5 bases). V lost 2 bases, J lost 4 bases, and 14 bases lay in between. The CDR3 runs 15 residues. Germline V CDR1 and CDR2: SGHDN, FVKESK. In nucleotides, the CDR3 is TGTGCCAGCAGCCAACGAGCGGGGGTTGGCTATGGCTACACCTTC. This encodes CASSQRAGVGYGYTF.

The rearrangement links TRBV7-9 to TRBJ1-4; 8 nucleotides agree with TRBD1. The J segment lost 8 bases and the V segment lost 4 bases, leaving 9 bases of the junction unmatched. Germline CDR1 is SEHNR and CDR2 is FQNEAQ (reference sequence). This CDR3 is built from 15 residues. CDR3 sequence: CASSSAGQGREKLFF. CDR3 nucleotide sequence: TGTGCCAGCAGCTCTGCCGGACAGGGAAGGGAAAAACTGTTTTTT. The variable domain in full, completed from reference TRBV7-9 and TRBJ1-4, reads DTGVSQNPRHKITKRGQNVTFRCDPISEHNRLYWYRQTLGQGPEFLTYFQNEAQLEKSRLLSDRFSAERPKGSFSTLEIQRTEQGDSAMYLCASSSAGQGREKLFFGSGTQLSVL.

This clone has just one count. V is TRBV6-1 and J is TRBJ2-5, with 7 bases that match TRBD2. Trimming took 2 bases from V and 4 from J; bases not matched to a gene: 4. CDR3 length equals 14 residues. The V gene's germline CDR1 is MNHNS and CDR2 SASEGT. The CDR3 here is CASSESIAGETQYF. The CDR3 region has the DNA TGTGCCAGCAGTGAATCTATAGCGGGAGAGACCCAGTACTTC.

The genes are TRBV28 and TRBJ1-5, with D tentatively TRBD1 (5 bases). Trimming removed 4 bases from V and 2 bases from J, with 9 bases in between. Germline CDR1 reads MDHEN; CDR2 reads SYDVKM. The CDR3 loop spans 14 amino acids. The CDR3 protein is CASSSGGGNQPQHF. The DNA for the CDR3 is TGTGCCAGCAGTTCCGGAGGGGGCAATCAGCCCCAGCATTTT.

V is TRBV5-1 and J is TRBJ2-1; TRBD1 matches 10 bases. The CDR3 loop spans 15 amino acids. The V gene end was trimmed by 4 bases and the J gene end by 6 bases; junction bases not matched to a gene: 7. Germline loops: CDR1 SGHRS, CDR2 YFSETQ. As DNA, the CDR3 is TGCGCCAGCAGCCGGGGACAGGGGTACATCAATGAGCAGTTCTTC. Translated: CASSRGQGYINEQFF.